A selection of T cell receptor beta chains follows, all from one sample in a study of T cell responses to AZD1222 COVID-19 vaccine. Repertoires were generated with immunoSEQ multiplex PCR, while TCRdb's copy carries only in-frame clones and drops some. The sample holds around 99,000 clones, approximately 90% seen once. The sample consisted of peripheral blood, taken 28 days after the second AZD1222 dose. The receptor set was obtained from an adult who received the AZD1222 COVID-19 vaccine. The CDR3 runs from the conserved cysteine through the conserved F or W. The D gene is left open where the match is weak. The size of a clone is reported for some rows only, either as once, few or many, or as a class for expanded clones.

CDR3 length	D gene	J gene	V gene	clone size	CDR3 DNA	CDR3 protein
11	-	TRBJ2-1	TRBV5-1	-	TGCGCCAGCAGCTTGGCCAATGAGCAGTTCTTC	CASSLANEQFF
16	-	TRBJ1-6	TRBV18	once	TGTGCCAGCTCACCACAGGGGAGCTCCTATAATTCACCCCTCCACTTT	CASSPQGSSYNSPLHF
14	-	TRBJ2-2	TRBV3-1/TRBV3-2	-	TGTGCCAGCAGCCAATCAGGAACCACCGGGGAGCTGTTTTTT	CASSQSGTTGELFF
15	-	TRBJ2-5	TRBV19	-	TGTGCCAGTAGTTCTCTCCGGACGGGCCGGGAGACCCAGTACTTC	CASSSLRTGRETQYF
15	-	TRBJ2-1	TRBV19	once	TGTGCCAGTAGTATGGGTGGGGGCCCTTACAATGAGCAGTTCTTC	CASSMGGGPYNEQFF
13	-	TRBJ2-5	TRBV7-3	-	TGTGCCAGCAGCTTCAGTGGGGGAGAGACCCAGTACTTC	CASSFSGGETQYF
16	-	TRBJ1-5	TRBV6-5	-	TGTGCCAGCAGTTCTTCAGGTCTGGGGGGCAATCAGCCCCAGCATTTT	CASSSSGLGGNQPQHF
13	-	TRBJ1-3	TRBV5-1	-	TGCGCCAGCAGCCGGGGGGCCGAAAACACCATATATTTT	CASSRGAENTIYF
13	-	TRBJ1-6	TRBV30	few	TGTGCCTGGAGTGTACGGGGGAATTCACCCCTCCACTTT	CAWSVRGNSPLHF
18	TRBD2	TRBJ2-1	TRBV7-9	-	TGTGCCAGCAGCCCCCGACTAGCGGGGGGTTTCTCCTACAATGAGCAGTTCTTC	CASSPRLAGGFSYNEQFF
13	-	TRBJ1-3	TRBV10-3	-	TGTGCCATGGGGGGGGATACTGGAAACACCATATATTTT	CAMGGDTGNTIYF
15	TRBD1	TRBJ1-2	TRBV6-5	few	TGTGCCAGCAGTAGACAGGGCGGACACGCTCATGGCTACACCTTC	CASSRQGGHAHGYTF
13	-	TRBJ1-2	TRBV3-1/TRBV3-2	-	TGTGCCAGCAGCCTAGGACTGAGCTATGGCTACACCTTC	CASSLGLSYGYTF
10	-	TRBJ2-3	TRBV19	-	TGTGCCAGCCTGGGAGATACGCAGTATTTT	CASLGDTQYF
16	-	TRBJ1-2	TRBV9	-	TGTGCCAGCAGCCCCGGCGGCTACAGACGAGGGACTGGCTACACCTTC	CASSPGGYRRGTGYTF
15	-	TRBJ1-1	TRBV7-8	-	TGTGCCAGCAGCTTAGGCCAAGGACTGAACACTGAAGCTTTCTTT	CASSLGQGLNTEAFF
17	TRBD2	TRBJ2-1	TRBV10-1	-	TGCGCCAGCAGTACAAGACTAGCGGGGGGGCGAATTAATGAGCAGTTCTTC	CASSTRLAGGRINEQFF
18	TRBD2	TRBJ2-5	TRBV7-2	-	TGTGCCAGCAGCTTGAGGGTGTTAGCGGGGGGGGAGGTGGAGACCCAGTACTTC	CASSLRVLAGGEVETQYF
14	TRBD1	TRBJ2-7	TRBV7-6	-	TGTGCCAGCAGCCACGGGACAGACTCCTACGAGCAGTACTTC	CASSHGTDSYEQYF
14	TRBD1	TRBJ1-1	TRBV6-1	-	TGTGCCAGCAGCACGGGACAGCGGAACACTGAAGCTTTCTTT	CASSTGQRNTEAFF
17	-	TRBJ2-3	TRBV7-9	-	TGTGCCAGCAGCCATAAGGGAGGAATAGGTGGCACAGATACGCAGTATTTT	CASSHKGGIGGTDTQYF
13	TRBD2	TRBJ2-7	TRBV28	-	TGTGCCAGCAGGCGGGGGTTCACCTACGAGCAGTACTTC	CASRRGFTYEQYF
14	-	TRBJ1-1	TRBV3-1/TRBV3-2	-	TGTGCCAGCAGCCAAGGGACGATCAACACTGAAGCTTTCTTT	CASSQGTINTEAFF
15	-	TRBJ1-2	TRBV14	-	TGTGCCAGCAGCCAAGGATTAGGGGGGGCGAATGGCTACACCTTC	CASSQGLGGANGYTF
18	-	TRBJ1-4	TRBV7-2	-	TGTGCCAGCAGCTTAGCAGGGCAGGGGAGGCCAACTAATGAAAAACTGTTTTTT	CASSLAGQGRPTNEKLFF
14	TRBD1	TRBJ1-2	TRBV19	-	TGTGCCAGTAGAAACCGGGACAGGGTTTTCGGCTACACCTTC	CASRNRDRVFGYTF
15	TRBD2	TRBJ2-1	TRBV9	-	TGTGCCAGCAGCGCGACGACTAGCACCGGGGCCGCGCAGTTCTTC	CASSATTSTGAAQFF
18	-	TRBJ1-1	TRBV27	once	TGTGCCAGCAGTCCGCCCCCAAGGGGTGGGGGCCGGAACACTGAAGCTTTCTTT	CASSPPPRGGGRNTEAFF
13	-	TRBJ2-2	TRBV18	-	TGTGCCAGCTCACCGTTCGAGGCGGGGGAGCTGTTTTTT	CASSPFEAGELFF
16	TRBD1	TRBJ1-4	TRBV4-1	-	TGCGCCAGCAGCCACCCGGCAAAGGACAGGGATGAAAAACTGTTTTTT	CASSHPAKDRDEKLFF
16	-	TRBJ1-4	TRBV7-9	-	TGTGCCAGCAGCCAGGGCCCGAAGGCAACTAATGAAAAACTGTTTTTT	CASSQGPKATNEKLFF
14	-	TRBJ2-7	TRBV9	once	TGTGCCAGCAGCGTCTCGGGAGACGCCTACGAGCAGTACTTC	CASSVSGDAYEQYF
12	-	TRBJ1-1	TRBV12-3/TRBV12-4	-	TGTGCCAGCAACCGGGGGGACACTGAAGCTTTCTTT	CASNRGDTEAFF
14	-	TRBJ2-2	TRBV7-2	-	TGTGCCAGCAATGGGGGACTGAACACCGGGGAGCTGTTTTTT	CASNGGLNTGELFF
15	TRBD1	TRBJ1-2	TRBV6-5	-	TGTGCCAGCATAACCCGGGACAGCCGGCCCTATGGCTACACCTTC	CASITRDSRPYGYTF
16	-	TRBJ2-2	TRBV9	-	TGTGCCAGCAGCGTAGGGGACGGACGGGTCACCGGGGAGCTGTTTTTT	CASSVGDGRVTGELFF
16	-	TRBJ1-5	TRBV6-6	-	TGTGCCAGCAGTTACTCTCAGGGGCGCGGAGATCAGCCCCAGCATTTT	CASSYSQGRGDQPQHF
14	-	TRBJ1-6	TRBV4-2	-	TGTGCCAGCAGCCAAGGGACCAATAATTCACCCCTCCACTTT	CASSQGTNNSPLHF
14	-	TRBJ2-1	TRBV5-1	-	TGCGCCAGCAGCTTGTCACAGCATTACAATGAGCAGTTCTTC	CASSLSQHYNEQFF
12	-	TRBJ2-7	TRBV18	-	TGTGCCAGCTCACCGGTCCCCTACGAGCAGTACTTC	CASSPVPYEQYF
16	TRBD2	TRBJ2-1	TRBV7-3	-	TGTGCCAGCAGCTTATCACTAGCGGGGGGCGTGAATGAGCAGTTCTTC	CASSLSLAGGVNEQFF
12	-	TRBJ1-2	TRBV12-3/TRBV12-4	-	TGTGCCAGCTATTTAGGAGGTCGGGGCTACACCTTC	CASYLGGRGYTF
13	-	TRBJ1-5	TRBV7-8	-	TGTGCCAGCAGCTTAGACAGGAATCAGCCCCAGCATTTT	CASSLDRNQPQHF
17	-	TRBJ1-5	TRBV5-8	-	TGTGCCAGCAGCTCCGACGATGTCAGGGAGGAGCTTCAGCCCCAGCATTTT	CASSSDDVREELQPQHF
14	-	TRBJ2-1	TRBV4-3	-	TGCGCCAGCAGCCAAGATCTTAGGGACAATGAGCAGTTCTTC	CASSQDLRDNEQFF
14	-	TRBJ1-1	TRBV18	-	TGTGCCAGCTCACCCCAGACCATGAACACTGAAGCTTTCTTT	CASSPQTMNTEAFF
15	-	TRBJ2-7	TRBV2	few	TGTGCCAGCAGGCTGGCGCTGTTGAGCTCCTACGAGCAGTACTTC	CASRLALLSSYEQYF
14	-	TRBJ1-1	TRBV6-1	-	TGTGCCAGCAGTGAAGGTGGTGGGAACACTGAAGCTTTCTTT	CASSEGGGNTEAFF
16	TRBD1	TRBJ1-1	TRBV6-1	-	TGTGCCAGCAGTGGGACCCCGGGACAGGGTCGAACTGAAGCTTTCTTT	CASSGTPGQGRTEAFF
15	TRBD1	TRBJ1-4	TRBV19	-	TGTGCCAGTAGTATAGTGGGACAGACAAATGAAAAACTGTTTTTT	CASSIVGQTNEKLFF
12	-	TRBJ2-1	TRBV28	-	TGTGCCAGCGGAGGAACAGGGTATGAGCAGTTCTTC	CASGGTGYEQFF
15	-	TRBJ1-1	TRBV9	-	TGTGCCAGCAGCCCTGAGACAGCAACGAACACTGAAGCTTTCTTT	CASSPETATNTEAFF
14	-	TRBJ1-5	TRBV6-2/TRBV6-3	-	TGTGCCAGCAGTTTTAACAGGGGCAATCAGCCCCAGCATTTT	CASSFNRGNQPQHF
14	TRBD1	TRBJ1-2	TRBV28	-	TGTGCCAGCACCCAAAGGGGGACAGGGCATGGCTACACCTTC	CASTQRGTGHGYTF
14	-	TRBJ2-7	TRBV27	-	TGTGCCAGCAGTTTATCGATGATTTCCTACGAGCAGTACTTC	CASSLSMISYEQYF
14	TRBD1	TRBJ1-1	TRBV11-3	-	TGTGCCAGCAGCTTAAGGCAGGGGGACACTGAAGCTTTCTTT	CASSLRQGDTEAFF
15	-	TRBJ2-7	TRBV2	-	TGTGCCAGCAGTGAAGCGGGGGCGTTCTCCTACGAGCAGTACTTC	CASSEAGAFSYEQYF
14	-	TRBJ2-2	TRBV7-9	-	TGTGCCAGCGTCAGGTCAGAGAACACCGGGGAGCTGTTTTTT	CASVRSENTGELFF